A selection of T cell receptor beta chains follows, all from one sample in a study of cytomegalovirus exposure and HLA in healthy donors. This table comes from immunoSEQ multiplex PCR, and its TCRdb copy is limited to in-frame clones, with some not included. The data include about 120,000 clones; the top ten clones carry about 1.5%. The sample consisted of PBMCs. The receptors come from a woman aged 40 to 50 in good health and CMV-seropositive. CDR3s include the opening cysteine and the closing phenylalanine or tryptophan. The order of the fields is J gene, CDR3 length, V gene, D gene, CDR3 DNA, CDR3 protein. The D gene is left open where the match is weak.

TRBJ2-7,14,TRBV25-1,TRBD1,TGTGCCAGCAGTGGAGGGACAGGGTGGCACGAGCAGTACTTC,CASSGGTGWHEQYF
TRBJ2-3,16,TRBV7-8,TRBD1,TGTGCCAGCCTTACCGGGGGACAGGGTCCCACAGATACGCAGTATTTT,CASLTGGQGPTDTQYF
TRBJ1-1,15,TRBV18,-,TGTGCCAGCTCACCACCGACAGGAGTGAACACTGAAGCTTTCTTT,CASSPPTGVNTEAFF
TRBJ1-6,14,TRBV5-6,TRBD1,TGTGCCAGCAGCCGGGACAGATATAATTCACCCCTCCACTTT,CASSRDRYNSPLHF
TRBJ2-5,17,TRBV7-2,-,TGTGCCAGCAGCCCCGAGACCCCCGGAGGGCCAGGGGAGACCCAGTACTTC,CASSPETPGGPGETQYF
TRBJ2-7,12,TRBV2,-,TGTGCCAGCAGTGACCTGTCAGGCAAGCAGTACTTC,CASSDLSGKQYF
TRBJ2-1,15,TRBV2,TRBD2,TGTGCCAGCAGGCCACTAGCGGGAGGGGACAATGAGCAGTTCTTC,CASRPLAGGDNEQFF
TRBJ2-4,16,TRBV19,TRBD1,TGTGCCAGTAGTATTGGAACCGGGACAGGAGGGAACATTCAGTACTTC,CASSIGTGTGGNIQYF
TRBJ1-3,15,TRBV7-7,-,TGTGCTAGCAGTTTTAGACAAGCTTCTGGAAACACCATATATTTT,CASSFRQASGNTIYF
TRBJ2-5,17,TRBV5-1,TRBD1,TGCGCCAGCAGCTTGGGTGGACAGGGTCGGTACCAAGAGACCCAGTACTTC,CASSLGGQGRYQETQYF
TRBJ2-1,16,TRBV5-1,-,TGCGCCAGCAGCTTGCGGGAGTTAAGCTCCTACAATGAGCAGTTCTTC,CASSLRELSSYNEQFF
TRBJ2-3,15,TRBV5-1,-,TGCGCCAGCAGCTTAAGTCTGGGCCCCCGAGATACGCAGTATTTT,CASSLSLGPRDTQYF
TRBJ2-7,13,TRBV30,TRBD1,TGTGCCTGGGGCCCGGGACAGAACTACGAGCAGTACTTC,CAWGPGQNYEQYF
TRBJ1-2,15,TRBV23-1,TRBD1,TGCGCCAGCAGCCCGAGACAGGGGGCGAGCTATGGCTACACCTTC,CASSPRQGASYGYTF
TRBJ1-1,15,TRBV10-3,TRBD1,TGTGCCATCAAGACAGGGACAAGCATGAACACTGAAGCTTTCTTT,CAIKTGTSMNTEAFF
TRBJ2-7,18,TRBV15,TRBD2,TGTGCCACCAGCAGATTCCCCTCCCTAGCGGGGCCTCGTGCCGAGCAGTACTTC,CATSRFPSLAGPRAEQYF
TRBJ2-1,16,TRBV6-1,TRBD1,TGTGCCAGCAGTGACGCAGGGACAGGATACTACAATGAGCAGTTCTTC,CASSDAGTGYYNEQFF
TRBJ1-2,15,TRBV2,-,TGTGCCAGCAGTGAGAGGCGGCAGGGATACTATGGCTACACCTTC,CASSERRQGYYGYTF
TRBJ2-7,14,TRBV30,-,TGTGCCGGGGGTCGCCTAGCGCAGACCTACGAGCAGTACTTC,CAGGRLAQTYEQYF
TRBJ1-1,14,TRBV6-5,-,TGTGCCAGCAGACCCATGCGAAGGAACACTGAAGCTTTCTTT,CASRPMRRNTEAFF
TRBJ2-1,17,TRBV13,TRBD2,TGTGCCAGCAGCTCGACTAGCGGGCCGAGCTCCTACAATGAGCAGTTCTTC,CASSSTSGPSSYNEQFF
TRBJ2-7,14,TRBV30,TRBD1,TGTGCCTGGAGCAAGGACAGGGGGCGATACGAGCAGTACTTC,CAWSKDRGRYEQYF
TRBJ1-4,16,TRBV6-5,-,TGTGCCAGCAGTTGGGGGCGGGGGACTTCTAATGAAAAACTGTTTTTT,CASSWGRGTSNEKLFF
TRBJ1-1,15,TRBV6-5,-,TGTGCCAGCAGTTACAAAGGGTTTGGGAGCACTGAAGCTTTCTTT,CASSYKGFGSTEAFF
TRBJ1-1,11,TRBV11-2,-,TGTGCCAGCAGCCCCTTTACTGAAGCTTTCTTT,CASSPFTEAFF
TRBJ1-2,14,TRBV6-1,-,TGTGCCAGCAGTGACATCAGGGAAGGCTATGGCTACACCTTC,CASSDIREGYGYTF
TRBJ2-1,17,TRBV7-3,TRBD2,TGTGCCAGCAGCTTAACCGCAATCGGGGGAGGGAGGAATGAGCAGTTCTTC,CASSLTAIGGGRNEQFF
TRBJ1-1,15,TRBV7-8,-,TGTGCCAGCAGCAAACACTCTACAGTGAACACTGAAGCTTTCTTT,CASSKHSTVNTEAFF
TRBJ2-7,12,TRBV4-1,-,TGCGCCAGCAGCCCAGAACAGGTGACTCTGTACTTC,CASSPEQVTLYF
TRBJ2-1,13,TRBV9,-,TGTGCCAGCAGTCCCGACGGGGGAGACTCCCAGTTCTTC,CASSPDGGDSQFF
TRBJ1-5,13,TRBV6-1,-,TGTGCCAGCAGTGAAGGGGGCGACCAGCCCCAGCATTTT,CASSEGGDQPQHF
TRBJ1-2,16,TRBV5-1,TRBD1,TGCGCCAGCAGCTCGACAGGGGAGACGTTAGGCTATGGCTACACCTTC,CASSSTGETLGYGYTF
TRBJ1-5,18,TRBV6-4,TRBD1,TGTGCCAGCAGTGAGTTGGAGGGGGCGAAAATGGGCAATCAGCCCCAGCATTTT,CASSELEGAKMGNQPQHF
TRBJ2-3,15,TRBV19,TRBD2,TGTGCCAGTTTATCCGGGACTAGCGCGAAAGATACGCAGTATTTT,CASLSGTSAKDTQYF
TRBJ2-3,12,TRBV7-9,-,TGTGCCACAGGGACTGACACAGATACGCAGTATTTT,CATGTDTDTQYF
TRBJ2-7,15,TRBV7-2,TRBD1,TGTGCCAGCAGCTTAGCCGGACAGGGCGTGGTAGAGCAGTACTTC,CASSLAGQGVVEQYF
TRBJ1-5,14,TRBV30,-,TGTGCCTGGAGTGTCGCAGGGTACAATCAGCCCCAGCATTTT,CAWSVAGYNQPQHF
TRBJ2-5,16,TRBV28,TRBD2,TGTGCCAGCAGTTTATTGGGGGGGGTCTACCAAGAGACCCAGTACTTC,CASSLLGGVYQETQYF
TRBJ2-1,14,TRBV6-4,-,TGTGCCAGCAGCCTCGAGAGCTCCTACAATGAGCAGTTCTTC,CASSLESSYNEQFF
TRBJ2-1,17,TRBV5-1,-,TGCGCCAGCAGCCCCCTGTCAGTAGGTAGGGAGCGCAATGAGCAGTTCTTC,CASSPLSVGRERNEQFF
TRBJ1-5,15,TRBV5-5,TRBD1,TGTGCCAGCAGCACGACAGGGGGCCCCGGACAGCCCCAGCATTTT,CASSTTGGPGQPQHF
TRBJ2-1,15,TRBV11-2,TRBD1,TGTGCCAGCAGGGACCGGGACAGGGACCACAATGAGCAGTTCTTC,CASRDRDRDHNEQFF
TRBJ2-7,13,TRBV6-6,-,TGTGCCAGCAGTTACGTTAGCACCTACGAGCAGTACTTC,CASSYVSTYEQYF
TRBJ2-7,11,TRBV29-1,-,TGCAGCGTTGTAGCCGACTACGAGCAGTACTTC,CSVVADYEQYF
TRBJ2-1,15,TRBV25-1,TRBD2,TGTGCCAGCAGTGGATCGCCCGGGGGGGGCAATGAGCAGTTCTTC,CASSGSPGGGNEQFF
TRBJ2-5,15,TRBV5-1,TRBD2,TGCGCCAGCAGCCCCGGACTAGCGCTCCAAGAGACCCAGTACTTC,CASSPGLALQETQYF
TRBJ1-4,15,TRBV6-1,TRBD1,TGTGCCAGCAGTGGATACAGGGGGAGTAATGAAAAACTGTTTTTT,CASSGYRGSNEKLFF